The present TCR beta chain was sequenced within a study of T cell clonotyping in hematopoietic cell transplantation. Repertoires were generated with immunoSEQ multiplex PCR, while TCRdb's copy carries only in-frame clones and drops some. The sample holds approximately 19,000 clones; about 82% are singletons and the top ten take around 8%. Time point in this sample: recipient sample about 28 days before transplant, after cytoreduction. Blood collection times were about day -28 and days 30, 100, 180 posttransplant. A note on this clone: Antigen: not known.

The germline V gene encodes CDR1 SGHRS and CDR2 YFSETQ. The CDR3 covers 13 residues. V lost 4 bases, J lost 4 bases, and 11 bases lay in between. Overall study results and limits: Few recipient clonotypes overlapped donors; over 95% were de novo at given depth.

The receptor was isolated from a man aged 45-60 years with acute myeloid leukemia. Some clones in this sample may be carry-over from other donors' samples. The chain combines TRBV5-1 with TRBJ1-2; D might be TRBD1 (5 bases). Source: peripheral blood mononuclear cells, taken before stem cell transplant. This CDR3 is CASSPGEGYGYTF. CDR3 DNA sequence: TGCGCCAGCAGCCCGGGGGAGGGCTATGGCTACACCTTC.